The 20 T cell receptor beta chains given below trace back to one sample, sequenced in a study of esophageal squamous cell carcinoma under preoperative chemotherapy. From the PCR reads, TCRdb called clonotypes with MiXCR, one entry per CDR3 protein. Of tens of thousands of distinct CDR3 sequences in the sample, around 50% were seen once. The time point denotes: before preoperative PTX-NDP chemotherapy. The specimen was obtained from a patient given preoperative chemotherapy. These receptors all come from a human donor with esophageal squamous cell carcinoma. The donor label of this sample is uncertain.

The genes are TRBV12-3 or TRBV12-4 and TRBJ2-5, with D possibly TRBD1 on 5 matching bases. The CDR3 sequence is 13 residues long. Trimming pared 3 bases from V and 3 bases from J, leaving 8 bases between. The chain's CDR3 is CASSFRAEETQYF. The CDR3 DNA sequence: TGTGCCAGCAGTTTCAGGGCGGAAGAGACCCAGTACTTC.

As concerns this clonotype: Since no conserved phenylalanine or tryptophan closes the CDR3, a read error is the likely cause. The rearrangement joins TRBV11-2 to TRBJ2-7; D call uncertain. CDR3 length: 12 residues. V was pared by 5 bases and J by 2 bases, with 7 bases between. Looked up from germline, CDR1 is SGHAT and CDR2 is FQNNGV. Here the CDR3 reads CASSHITYEQYS. CDR3 nucleotide sequence: TGTGCCAGCAGCCACATTACCTACGAGCAGTACTCC.

V is TRBV7-8 and J is TRBJ2-2; TRBD2 agrees at 9 bases. TRBJ2-3 explains the end of the DNA better; the J call may be wrong. The CDR3 contains 18 residues. The germline V gene has CDR1 SGHVS and CDR2 FQNEAQ. The CDR3, as DNA: TGTGCCAGCAGCTTAGCCTGGATGCGGGAGGGGAACACCGGGGCGCAGTATTTT. Protein: CASSLAWMREGNTGAQYF.

The chain carries TRBV25-1 and TRBJ2-2; possibly TRBD1 or TRBD2 for D (5 bases each). The DNA end is a closer match to TRBJ2-3, so the J assignment may be wrong. Germline loops: CDR1 MGHDK, CDR2 SYGVNS. This CDR3 contains 13 residues. CDR3 sequence (DNA): TGTGCCAGCAAGCCCGGTGGGACCGGGGAGCAGTATTTT. This codes for CASKPGGTGEQYF.

About this clonotype: A clone one base away is much larger, so this may be a read error. V gene TRBV6-1 combines with J gene TRBJ1-1; TRBD1 might be the D (6 bases). This CDR3 has 15 residues. Germline V CDR1 and CDR2: MNHNS, SASEGT. The CDR3 protein is CASVRDNLGDTKAFF. As DNA, the CDR3 is TGTGCCAGCGTCCGGGACAATCTCGGGGACACTAAAGCTTTCTTT.

A word on this clonotype: A junction boundary mismatches the germline segment, possibly from a read error. The chain combines TRBV6-1 with TRBJ2-3; D call uncertain. Germline-derived CDR1 and CDR2 are MNHNS and SASEGT. The CDR3 is made up of 14 amino acids. The chain's CDR3 is CAGSGSSGTDTQYF. CDR3 bases: TGTGCGGGCAGTGGGTCCAGTGGCACAGATACCCAGTATTTC.

CDR3 in DNA: TGTGCCAGCAGCGGGACTAGGGGGCTGTGGGCCAAAGATACGCAGTACTTC. Translating it yields CASSGTRGLWAKDTQYF. The rearrangement links TRBV7-8 to TRBJ2-3, with D tentatively TRBD2 (8 bases). With the DNA end fitting TRBJ2-7 better, the J assignment may be wrong. The CDR3 contains 17 residues. Looked up from germline, CDR1 is SGHVS and CDR2 is FQNEAQ.

The rearrangement uses TRBV12-3 or TRBV12-4 and TRBJ2-3; 9 positions match TRBD1. With the DNA end fitting TRBJ2-5 better, the J assignment may be wrong. This CDR3 is built from 15 residues. The CDR3 spells CASSPGQGGQETQYF. The CDR3 coding sequence is TGTGCCAGCAGCCCGGGACAGGGAGGTCAAGAGACCCAGTACTTC.

To note about this clonotype: The conserved final phenylalanine or tryptophan is absent from the CDR3, which likely points to a read error. The limits of the CDR3 on the DNA are not certain, so only TCRdb's listed CDR3 is given. The CDR3 reads CASGLVLA. The rearrangement joins TRBV12-5 to TRBJ2-1; the D call of TRBD2 is as the table states it, not checked on the DNA. The CDR3 numbers 8 amino acids, ends counted. CDR1 LGHNT and CDR2 FRNRAP come from the germline V gene.

A word on this clonotype: A read error is likely, as this CDR3 ends without the conserved phenylalanine or tryptophan. The DNA is left out, because the CDR3 cannot be placed on it with certainty; the CDR3 is given as TCRdb lists it. CDR3 residues: CASSRTTVAQETQHS. The V call is TRBV7-4, the J call TRBJ2-5; TRBD1, as called in the table, went unchecked against the DNA. The CDR3 length equals 15 residues, ends included. The germline V gene encodes CDR1 SGHVT and CDR2 SQSDAQ.

This clonotype has ten or more counts. This chain connects TRBV12-3 or TRBV12-4 to TRBJ2-1, with D tentatively TRBD2 (6 bases). With the DNA end fitting TRBJ2-7 better, the J assignment may be wrong. The CDR3 spans 13 residues. The CDR3 DNA reads TGTGCCAGCACCATCGGAGGGAGAGGAGAGCAGTACTTC. As protein: CASTIGGRGEQYF.

This clonotype was seen more than once but under ten times. The V gene is TRBV28, the J gene TRBJ2-5, with TRBD2 identical over 8 bases. V trimming: 0 bases; J trimming: 11 bases; junction bases outside the gene matches: 14. The CDR3 has 16 amino acids. Germline V lookup: CDR1 MDHEN, CDR2 SYDVKM. CDR3 sequence: CASSLWMSGGNNEQYF. CDR3 DNA sequence: TGTGCCAGCAGTTTATGGATGAGCGGGGGTAACAATGAGCAGTACTTC.

The chain joins TRBV7-2 to TRBJ2-1; 8 nucleotides align to TRBD2. The J call may be mistaken, given a closer DNA end match to TRBJ2-7. From germline, CDR1 is SGHTA and CDR2 FQGNSA. The CDR3 loop spans 14 amino acids. The CDR3 sequence is CASSFKSGGGEQYF. CDR3 DNA: TGTGCCAGCAGCTTTAAGAGCGGGGGCGGTGAGCAGTACTTC.

V and J are TRBV7-9 and TRBJ2-1, with D hard to call. The V gene's germline CDR1 is SEHNR and CDR2 FQNEAQ (reference sequence). Trimming stripped 2 bases from V and 8 bases from J, with 13 bases between. The CDR3 is 14 residues long. CDR3 amino acids: CASSLRSGSDEQFF. For the CDR3, the DNA is TGTGCCAGCAGCTTAAGGTCTGGTTCGGATGAGCAGTTCTTC. Using reference TRBV7-9 and TRBJ2-1 for the parts outside the CDR3, the full variable domain is DTGVSQNPRHKITKRGQNVTFRCDPISEHNRLYWYRQTLGQGPEFLTYFQNEAQLEKSRLLSDRFSAERPKGSFSTLEIQRTEQGDSAMYLCASSLRSGSDEQFFGPGTRLTVL.

Turning to this clonotype: A read error may account for a junction end that differs from germline. CDR3 protein: CASSFLAGGGTDMQYF. Here the CDR3 DNA reads TGTGCCAGCAGCTTCCTAGCGGGGGGGGGCACAGACATGCAGTACTTC. The V and J genes are TRBV7-6 and TRBJ2-4, with 12 nucleotides matching TRBD2. This CDR3 has 16 amino acids. Germline CDR1 SGHVS, CDR2 FNYEAQ.

In its sample, this clonotype was seen many times. The chain couples TRBV12-3 or TRBV12-4 to TRBJ1-1; D remains ambiguous. V was clipped by 3 bases and J by 4 bases, with 9 bases between them. CDR3 size: 13 residues. The CDR3 loop is CASSLLGTTEAFF. The CDR3 DNA follows: TGTGCCAGCAGTTTGTTGGGTACCACTGAAGCTTTCTTT.

With respect to this clonotype: The germline gene is not matched at one end of the junction; a read error may be the cause. The rearrangement links TRBV7-3 to TRBJ2-3, with D uncertain. This CDR3 has 13 residues. The germline gives CDR1 SGHTA, CDR2 FQGTGA. CDR3 in DNA: TGTGCCAGCAGGCTGAACGCCGAAAACACGCAGTATTTC. The encoded protein is CASRLNAENTQYF.

This clonotype turned up a few times. The chain joins TRBV12-3 or TRBV12-4 to TRBJ2-4; D tentatively reads TRBD1 or TRBD2 (6 bases each). CDR3 size: 14 residues. The CDR3 protein is CAGTGGGAQEIQYF. The CDR3, as DNA: TGTGCGGGTACCGGGGGCGGGGCCCAAGAGATCCAGTACTTC.

The chain combines TRBV12-5 with TRBJ2-3; D gene uncertain. The CDR3 is made up of 13 amino acids. Trimming took 4 bases from V and 2 from J, leaving 7 bases between them. Germline assignment: CDR1 LGHNT and CDR2 FRNRAP. CDR3 bases: TGTGCTAGTGGTTCGCCCAACACAGATACGCAGTATTTT. This sequence encodes CASGSPNTDTQYF.

This clonotype turned up a few times. J is TRBJ1-2 and V is TRBV27, with 9 bases lining up with TRBD1. The length of the CDR3 is 17 residues. Trimming cost V 3 bases and J 1 base; bases outside gene matches: 9. Looked up from germline, CDR1 is MNHEY and CDR2 is SMNVEV (reference sequence). The CDR3 loop is CASSFTGTGSGNYGYTF. The CDR3 nucleotides read TGTGCCAGCAGTTTCACGGGGACAGGGAGTGGTAACTATGGCTACACCTTC.